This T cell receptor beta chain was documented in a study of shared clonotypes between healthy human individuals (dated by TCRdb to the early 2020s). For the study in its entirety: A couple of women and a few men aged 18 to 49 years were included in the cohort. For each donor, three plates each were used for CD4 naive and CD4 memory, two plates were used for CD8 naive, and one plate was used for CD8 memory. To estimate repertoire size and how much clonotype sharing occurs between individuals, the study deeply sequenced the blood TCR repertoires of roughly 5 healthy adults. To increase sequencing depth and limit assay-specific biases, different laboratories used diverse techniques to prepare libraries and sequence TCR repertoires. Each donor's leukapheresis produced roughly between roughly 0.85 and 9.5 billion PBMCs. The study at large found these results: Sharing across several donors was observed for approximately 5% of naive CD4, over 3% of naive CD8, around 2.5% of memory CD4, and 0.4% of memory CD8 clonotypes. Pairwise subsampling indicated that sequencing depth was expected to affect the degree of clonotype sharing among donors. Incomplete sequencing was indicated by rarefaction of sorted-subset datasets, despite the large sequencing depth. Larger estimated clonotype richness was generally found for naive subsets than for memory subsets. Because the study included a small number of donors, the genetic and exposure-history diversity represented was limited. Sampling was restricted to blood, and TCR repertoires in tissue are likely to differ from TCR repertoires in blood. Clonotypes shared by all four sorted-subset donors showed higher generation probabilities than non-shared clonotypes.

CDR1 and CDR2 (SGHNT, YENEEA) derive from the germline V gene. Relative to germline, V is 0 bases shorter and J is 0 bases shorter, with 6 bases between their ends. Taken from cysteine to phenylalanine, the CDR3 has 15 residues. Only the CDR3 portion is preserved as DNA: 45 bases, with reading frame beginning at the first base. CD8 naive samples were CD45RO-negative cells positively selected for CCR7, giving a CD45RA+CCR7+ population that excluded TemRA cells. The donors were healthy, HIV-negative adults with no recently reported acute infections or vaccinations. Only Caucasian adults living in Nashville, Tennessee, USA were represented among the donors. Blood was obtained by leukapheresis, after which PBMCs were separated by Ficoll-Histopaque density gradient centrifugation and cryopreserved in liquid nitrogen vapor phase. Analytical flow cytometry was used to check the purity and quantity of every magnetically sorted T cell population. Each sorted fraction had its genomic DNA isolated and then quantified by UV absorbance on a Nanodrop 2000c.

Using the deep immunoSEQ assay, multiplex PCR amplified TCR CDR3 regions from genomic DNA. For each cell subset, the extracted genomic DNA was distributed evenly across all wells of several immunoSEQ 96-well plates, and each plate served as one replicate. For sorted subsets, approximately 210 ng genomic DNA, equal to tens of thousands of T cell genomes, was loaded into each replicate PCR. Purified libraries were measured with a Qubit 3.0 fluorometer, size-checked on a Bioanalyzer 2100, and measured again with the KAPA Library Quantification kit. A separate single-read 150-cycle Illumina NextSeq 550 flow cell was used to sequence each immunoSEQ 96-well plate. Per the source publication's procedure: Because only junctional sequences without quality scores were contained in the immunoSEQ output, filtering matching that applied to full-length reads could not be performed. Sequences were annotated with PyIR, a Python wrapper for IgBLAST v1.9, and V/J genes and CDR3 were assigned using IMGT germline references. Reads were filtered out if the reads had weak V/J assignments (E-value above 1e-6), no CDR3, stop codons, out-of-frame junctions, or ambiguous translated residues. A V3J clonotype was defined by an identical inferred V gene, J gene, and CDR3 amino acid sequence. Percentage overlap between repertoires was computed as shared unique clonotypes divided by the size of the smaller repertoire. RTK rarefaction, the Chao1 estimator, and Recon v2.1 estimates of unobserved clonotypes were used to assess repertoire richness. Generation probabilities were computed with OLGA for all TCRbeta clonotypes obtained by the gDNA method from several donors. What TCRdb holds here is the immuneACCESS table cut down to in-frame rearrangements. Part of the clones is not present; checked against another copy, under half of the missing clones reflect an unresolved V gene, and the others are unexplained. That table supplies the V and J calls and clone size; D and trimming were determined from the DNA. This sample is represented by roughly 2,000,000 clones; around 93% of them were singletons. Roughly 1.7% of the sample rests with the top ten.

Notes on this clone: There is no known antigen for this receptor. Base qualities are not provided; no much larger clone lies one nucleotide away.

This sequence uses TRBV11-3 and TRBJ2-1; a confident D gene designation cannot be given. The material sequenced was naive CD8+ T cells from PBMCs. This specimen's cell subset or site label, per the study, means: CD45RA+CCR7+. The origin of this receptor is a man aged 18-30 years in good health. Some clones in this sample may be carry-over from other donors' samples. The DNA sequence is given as TGTGCCAGCAGCTTAGACCCTCGCTCCTACAATGAGCAGTTCTTC. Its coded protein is CASSLDPRSYNEQFF.